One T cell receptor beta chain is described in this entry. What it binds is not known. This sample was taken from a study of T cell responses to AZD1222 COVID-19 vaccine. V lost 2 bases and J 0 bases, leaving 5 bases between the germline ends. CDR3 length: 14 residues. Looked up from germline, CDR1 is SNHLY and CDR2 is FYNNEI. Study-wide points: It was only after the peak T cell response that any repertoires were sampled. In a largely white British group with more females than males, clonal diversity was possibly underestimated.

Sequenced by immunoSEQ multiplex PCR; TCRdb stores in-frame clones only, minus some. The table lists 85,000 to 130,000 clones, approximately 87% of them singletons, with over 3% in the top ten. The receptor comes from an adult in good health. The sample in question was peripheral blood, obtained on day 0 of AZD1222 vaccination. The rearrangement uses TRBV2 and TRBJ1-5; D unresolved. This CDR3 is CASSETYSNQPQHF. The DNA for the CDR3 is TGTGCCAGCAGTGAAACATATAGCAATCAGCCCCAGCATTTT.